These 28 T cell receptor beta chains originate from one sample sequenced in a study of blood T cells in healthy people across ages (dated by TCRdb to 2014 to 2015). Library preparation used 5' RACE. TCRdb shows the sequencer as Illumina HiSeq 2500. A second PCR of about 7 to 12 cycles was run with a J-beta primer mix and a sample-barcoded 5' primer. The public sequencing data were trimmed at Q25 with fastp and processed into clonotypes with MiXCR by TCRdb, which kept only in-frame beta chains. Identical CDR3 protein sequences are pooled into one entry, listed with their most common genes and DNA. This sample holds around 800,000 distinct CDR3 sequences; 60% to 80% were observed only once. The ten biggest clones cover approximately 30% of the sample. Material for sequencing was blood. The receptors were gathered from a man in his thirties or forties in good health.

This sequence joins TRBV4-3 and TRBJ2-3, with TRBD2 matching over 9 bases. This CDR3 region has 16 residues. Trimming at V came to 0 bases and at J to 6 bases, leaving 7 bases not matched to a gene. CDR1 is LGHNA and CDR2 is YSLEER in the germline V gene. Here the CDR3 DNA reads TGCGCCAGCAGCCAAGATGGGCCTAGCGGGATGGATACGCAGTATTTT. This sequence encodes CASSQDGPSGMDTQYF.

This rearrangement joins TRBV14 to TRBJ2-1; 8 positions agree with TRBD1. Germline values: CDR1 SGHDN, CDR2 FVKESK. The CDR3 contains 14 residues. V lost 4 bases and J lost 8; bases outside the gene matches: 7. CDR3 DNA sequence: TGTGCCAGCAGCCCTCTAGGACAGGGCGATGAGCAGTTCTTC. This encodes CASSPLGQGDEQFF.

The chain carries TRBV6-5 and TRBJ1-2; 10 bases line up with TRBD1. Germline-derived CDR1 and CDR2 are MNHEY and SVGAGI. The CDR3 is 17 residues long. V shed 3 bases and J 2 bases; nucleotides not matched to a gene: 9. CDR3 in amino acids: CASSYEAGTGANYGYTF. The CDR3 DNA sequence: TGTGCCAGCAGTTATGAAGCCGGGACAGGGGCGAACTATGGCTACACCTTC.

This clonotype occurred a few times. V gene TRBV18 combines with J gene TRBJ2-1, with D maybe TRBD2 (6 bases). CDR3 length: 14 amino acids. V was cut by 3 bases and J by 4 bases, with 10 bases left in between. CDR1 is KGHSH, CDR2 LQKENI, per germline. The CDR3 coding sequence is TGTGCCAGCTCACCGGAGGGCGGTTACAATGAGCAGTTCTTC. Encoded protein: CASSPEGGYNEQFF.

The CDR3 DNA follows: TGTGCCAGCAGTCTAGAACATTACACTGAAGCTTTCTTT. It specifies CASSLEHYTEAFF. The chain carries TRBV28 and TRBJ1-1; D is undetermined. The V end lost 5 bases, the J end lost 3 bases, and 10 bases lay between the germline ends. The CDR3 contains 13 residues. CDR1 and CDR2 (germline): MDHEN, SYDVKM.

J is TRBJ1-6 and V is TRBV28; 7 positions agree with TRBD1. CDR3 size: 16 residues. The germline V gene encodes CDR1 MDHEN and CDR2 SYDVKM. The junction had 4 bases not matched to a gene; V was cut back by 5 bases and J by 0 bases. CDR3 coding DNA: TGTGCCAGCAGTAGGGACAGAAGCTCCTATAATTCACCCCTCCACTTT. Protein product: CASSRDRSSYNSPLHF.

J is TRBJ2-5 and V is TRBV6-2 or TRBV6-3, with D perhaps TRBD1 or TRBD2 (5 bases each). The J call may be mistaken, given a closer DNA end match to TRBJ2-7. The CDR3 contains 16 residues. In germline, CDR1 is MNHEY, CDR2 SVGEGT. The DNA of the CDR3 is TGTGCCAGCAGTCCTCCGGGGACCCATAAAGGGAACGAGCAGTACTTC. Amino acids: CASSPPGTHKGNEQYF.

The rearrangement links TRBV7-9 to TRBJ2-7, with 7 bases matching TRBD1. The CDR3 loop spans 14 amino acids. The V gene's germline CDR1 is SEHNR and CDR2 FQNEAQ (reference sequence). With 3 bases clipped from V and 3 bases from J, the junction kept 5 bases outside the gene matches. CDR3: CASSFRTGYYEQYF. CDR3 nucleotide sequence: TGTGCCAGCAGCTTCAGGACAGGCTACTACGAGCAGTACTTC.

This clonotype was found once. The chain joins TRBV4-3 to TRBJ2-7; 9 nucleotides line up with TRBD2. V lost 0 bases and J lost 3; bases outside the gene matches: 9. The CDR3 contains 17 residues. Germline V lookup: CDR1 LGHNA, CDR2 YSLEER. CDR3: CASSQDIEGLAVYEQYF. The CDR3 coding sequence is TGCGCCAGCAGCCAAGATATTGAGGGACTAGCTGTCTACGAGCAGTACTTC.

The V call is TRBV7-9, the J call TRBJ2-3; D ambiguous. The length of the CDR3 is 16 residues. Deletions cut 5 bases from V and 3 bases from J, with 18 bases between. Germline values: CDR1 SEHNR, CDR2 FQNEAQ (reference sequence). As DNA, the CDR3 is TGTGCCAGCAGCCCCAAAACGGGTGTAATGACAGATACGCAGTATTTT. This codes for CASSPKTGVMTDTQYF.

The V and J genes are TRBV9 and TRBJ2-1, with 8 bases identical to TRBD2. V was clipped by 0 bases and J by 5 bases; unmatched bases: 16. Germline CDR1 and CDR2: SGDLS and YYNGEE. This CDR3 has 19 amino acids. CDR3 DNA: TGTGCCAGCAGCGTAGACGCAAGCGGGGGAACCAACATTAACAATGAGCAGTTCTTC. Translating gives CASSVDASGGTNINNEQFF.

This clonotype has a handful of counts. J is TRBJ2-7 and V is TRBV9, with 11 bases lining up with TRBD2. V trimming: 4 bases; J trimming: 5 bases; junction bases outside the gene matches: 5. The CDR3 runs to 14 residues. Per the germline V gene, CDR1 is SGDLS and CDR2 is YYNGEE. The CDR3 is CASSPGLADHEQYF. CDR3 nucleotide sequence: TGTGCCAGCAGCCCGGGACTAGCGGACCACGAGCAGTACTTC.

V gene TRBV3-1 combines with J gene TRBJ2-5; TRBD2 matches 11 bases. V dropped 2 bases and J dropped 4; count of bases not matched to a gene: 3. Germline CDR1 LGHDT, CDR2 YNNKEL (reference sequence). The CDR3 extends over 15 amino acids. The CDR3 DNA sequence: TGTGCCAGCAGCCAAACCGGGACTAGCGGAGAGACCCAGTACTTC. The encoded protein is CASSQTGTSGETQYF.

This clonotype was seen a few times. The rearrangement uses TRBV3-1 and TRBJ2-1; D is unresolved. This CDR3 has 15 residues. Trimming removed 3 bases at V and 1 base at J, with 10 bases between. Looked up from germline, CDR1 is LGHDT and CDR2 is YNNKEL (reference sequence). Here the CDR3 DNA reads TGTGCCAGCAGCCAGGAACCGCGTTCCTACAATGAGCAGTTCTTC. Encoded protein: CASSQEPRSYNEQFF.

In DNA, the CDR3 is TGTGCCAGCAGTTTTGTGACCTTCGAGCAGTACTTC. It yields the protein CASSFVTFEQYF. The chain carries TRBV28 and TRBJ2-7; D call uncertain. The CDR3 is 12 residues long. V was pared by 3 bases and J by 6 bases, with 9 bases between. Per the germline V gene, CDR1 is MDHEN and CDR2 is SYDVKM. The full variable domain, in which reference TRBV28 and TRBJ2-7 provide the parts outside the CDR3, is DVKVTQSSRYLVKRTGEKVFLECVQDMDHENMFWYRQDPGLGLRLIYFSYDVKMKEKGDIPEGYSVSREKKERFSLILESASTNQTSMYLCASSFVTFEQYFGPGTRLTVT.

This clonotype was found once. This CDR3 is CASSSWDPGVTDTQYF. The DNA of the CDR3 is TGTGCCAGCAGCTCCTGGGACCCCGGGGTCACAGATACGCAGTATTTT. J is TRBJ2-3 and V is TRBV13; D tentatively fits TRBD1 or TRBD2 (5 bases each). Germline lookup yields CDR1 PRHDT and CDR2 FYEKMQ (reference sequence). The CDR3 runs to 16 residues. The V end lost 4 bases, the J end lost 2 bases, and 16 bases lay between the germline ends.

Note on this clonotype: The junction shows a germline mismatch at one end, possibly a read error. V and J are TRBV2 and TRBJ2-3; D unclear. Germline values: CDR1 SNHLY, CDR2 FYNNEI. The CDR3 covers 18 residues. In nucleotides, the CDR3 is TGTGCCAGCAGTGAGTTCGGTGGGGTATCTTGGCGCACAGATACGCGGTATTTT. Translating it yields CASSEFGGVSWRTDTRYF. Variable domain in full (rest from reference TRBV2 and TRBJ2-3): EPEVTQTPSHQVTQMGQEVILRCVPISNHLYFYWYRQILGQKVEFLVSFYNNEISEKSEIFDDQFSVERPDGSNFTLKIRSTKLEDSAMYFCASSEFGGVSWRTDTRYFGPGTRLTVL.

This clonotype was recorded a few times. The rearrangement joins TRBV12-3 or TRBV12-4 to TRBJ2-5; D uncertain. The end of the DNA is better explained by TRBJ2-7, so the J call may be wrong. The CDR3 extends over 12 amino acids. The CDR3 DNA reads TGTGCCAGCAGTTTATACCAAGACGAGCAGTACTTC. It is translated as CASSLYQDEQYF.

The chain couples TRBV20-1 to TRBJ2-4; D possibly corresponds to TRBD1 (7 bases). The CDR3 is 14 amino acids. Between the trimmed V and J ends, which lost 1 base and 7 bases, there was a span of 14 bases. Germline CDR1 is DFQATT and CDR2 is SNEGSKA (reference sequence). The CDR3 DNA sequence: TGCAGTGCTAGAGCTTCGGAGGGGGCGAACATTCAGTACTTC. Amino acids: CSARASEGANIQYF.

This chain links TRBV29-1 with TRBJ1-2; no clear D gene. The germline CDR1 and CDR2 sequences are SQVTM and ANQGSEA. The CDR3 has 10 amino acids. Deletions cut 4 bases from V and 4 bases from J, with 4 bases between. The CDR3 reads CSVAGYGYTF. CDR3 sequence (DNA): TGCAGCGTTGCAGGCTATGGCTACACCTTC.

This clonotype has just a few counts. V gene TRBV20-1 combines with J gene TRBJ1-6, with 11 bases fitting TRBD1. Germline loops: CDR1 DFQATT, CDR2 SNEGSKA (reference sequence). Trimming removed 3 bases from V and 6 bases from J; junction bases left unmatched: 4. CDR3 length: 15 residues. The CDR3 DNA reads TGCAGTGCTAGGGACAGGGGGCGGTTTAATTCACCCCTCCACTTT. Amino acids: CSARDRGRFNSPLHF.

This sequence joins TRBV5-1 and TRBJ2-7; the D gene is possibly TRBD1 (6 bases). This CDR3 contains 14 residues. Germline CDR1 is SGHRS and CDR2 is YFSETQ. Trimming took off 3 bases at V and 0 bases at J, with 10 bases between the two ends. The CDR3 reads CASSSPGDSYEQYF. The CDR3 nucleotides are TGCGCCAGCAGCTCGCCAGGGGACTCCTACGAGCAGTACTTC.

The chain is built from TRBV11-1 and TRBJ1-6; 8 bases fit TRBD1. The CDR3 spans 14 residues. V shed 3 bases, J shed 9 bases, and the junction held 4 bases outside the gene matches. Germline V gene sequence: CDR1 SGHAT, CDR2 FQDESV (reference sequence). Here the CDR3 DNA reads TGTGCCAGCAGCTTTCGCAGGGGGCTTTCACCCCTCCACTTT. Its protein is CASSFRRGLSPLHF.

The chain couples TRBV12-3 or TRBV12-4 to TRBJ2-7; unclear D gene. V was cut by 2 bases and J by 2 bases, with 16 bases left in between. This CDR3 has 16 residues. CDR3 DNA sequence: TGTGCCAGCAGTTTACAGTCTGGCGGAACAACCTACGAGCAGTACTTC. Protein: CASSLQSGGTTYEQYF.

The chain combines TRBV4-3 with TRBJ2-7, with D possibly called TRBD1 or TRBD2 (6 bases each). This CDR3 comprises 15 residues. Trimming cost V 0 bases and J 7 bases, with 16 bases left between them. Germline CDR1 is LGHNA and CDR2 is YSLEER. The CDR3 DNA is TGCGCCAGCAGCCAAGACTTATTGCGGGACAATGAGCAGTACTTC. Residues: CASSQDLLRDNEQYF.

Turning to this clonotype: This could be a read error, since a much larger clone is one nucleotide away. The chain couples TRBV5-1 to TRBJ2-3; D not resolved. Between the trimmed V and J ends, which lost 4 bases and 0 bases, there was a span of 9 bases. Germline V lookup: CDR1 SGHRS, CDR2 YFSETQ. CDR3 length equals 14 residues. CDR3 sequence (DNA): TGCGCCAGCAGCGTTGAGGAGAGCACAGATACGCAGTATTTT. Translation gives CASSVEESTDTQYF.

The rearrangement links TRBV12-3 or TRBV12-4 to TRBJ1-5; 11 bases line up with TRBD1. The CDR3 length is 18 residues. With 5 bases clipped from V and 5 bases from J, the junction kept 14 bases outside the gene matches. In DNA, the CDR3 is TGTGCCAGCAGTATACTACCGGACAGGGGGCAAGGGGATCAGCCCCAGCATTTT. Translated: CASSILPDRGQGDQPQHF.

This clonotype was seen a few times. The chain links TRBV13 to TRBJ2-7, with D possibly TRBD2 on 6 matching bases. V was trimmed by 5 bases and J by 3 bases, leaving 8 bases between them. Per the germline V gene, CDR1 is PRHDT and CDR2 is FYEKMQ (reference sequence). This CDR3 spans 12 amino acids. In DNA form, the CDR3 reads TGTGCCAGCAGCGAGACTAGCTACGAGCAGTACTTC. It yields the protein CASSETSYEQYF.